These 13 T cell receptor beta chains originate from one sample sequenced in a study of glioma-infiltrating T cells. Using RNA template, CDR3s of TCR alpha and beta were amplified with iRepertoire arm-PCR. Each CDR3 protein gets one entry after TCRdb re-called the multiplex PCR reads with MiXCR. The sample yields over 90,000 distinct CDR3 sequences, 25% to 30% seen once. The source material was glioma tissue, nonneoplastic brain tissue, or PBMCs (not recorded which). Every receptor here comes from a human donor with low-grade glioma or glioblastoma, undergoing nonglioma brain surgery, or in good health (not recorded which).

This clonotype was seen many times. The chain recombines TRBV7-2 with TRBJ2-7; TRBD2 matches at 10 bases. V dropped 5 bases and J dropped 4; count of bases not matched to a gene: 8. The CDR3 spans 15 residues. The germline gives CDR1 SGHTA, CDR2 FQGNSA. In DNA form, the CDR3 reads TGTGCCAGCAGCACCACCGGGACTAGCGTTTACGAGCAGTACTTC. This translates into CASSTTGTSVYEQYF.

Relative to its sample, this clonotype is medium-sized. V and J are TRBV7-2 and TRBJ2-7; no clear D gene. Germline V gene data show CDR1 as SGHTA and CDR2 as FQGNSA. V lost 1 base and J 3 bases, leaving 7 bases between the germline ends. The CDR3 totals 13 residues. Here the CDR3 DNA reads TGTGCCAGCAGCTTAGGGTCCCTCTACGAGCAGTACTTC. It specifies CASSLGSLYEQYF.

This clonotype was picked up a small number of times. V and J are TRBV14 and TRBJ2-6; D is ambiguous. This CDR3 comprises 17 residues. Between the trimmed V and J ends, which lost 2 bases and 1 base, there was a span of 12 bases. CDR1 SGHDN and CDR2 FVKESK come from the germline V gene. The DNA of the CDR3 is TGTGCCAGCAGCCAACCAGGCGGTTTGTCTGGGGCCAACGTCCTGACTTTC. As protein: CASSQPGGLSGANVLTF.

The table lists this clonotype with many counts. The rearrangement uses TRBV6-6 and TRBJ1-3; 9 bases match TRBD1. V lost 2 bases, J lost 4 bases, and 12 bases stayed unmatched. CDR3 length: 18 amino acids. CDR1 and CDR2 from the germline V gene are MNHNY and SVGAGI (reference sequence). The CDR3 here is CASSYPTATGGRGNTIYF. DNA for the CDR3: TGTGCCAGCAGTTACCCGACCGCTACAGGGGGCAGAGGAAACACCATATATTTT.

This clonotype appeared a few times. V is TRBV12-3 or TRBV12-4 and J is TRBJ1-6, with 7 bases fitting TRBD1. This CDR3 is built from 13 residues. V was pared by 6 bases and J by 8 bases, with 4 bases of the junction left unmatched. CDR3 bases: TGTGCCAGCAGACTGGGGACAGATTCACCCCTCCACTTT. This translates into CASRLGTDSPLHF.

In the case of this clonotype: With a much larger clone just one base away, this may be a read error. This sequence joins TRBV27 and TRBJ2-7; 9 bases are a match to TRBD1. There are 16 residues in the CDR3. Germline CDR1 MNHEY, CDR2 SMNVEV (reference sequence). Here the CDR3 DNA reads TGTGCCAGCAGTTTAAAAGCGGGACAGGGTGGGTACGGGCAGTACTTC. Translating gives CASSLKAGQGGYGQYF.

This clonotype was picked up a small number of times. This chain connects TRBV14 to TRBJ2-2; D is possibly TRBD2 (6 bases). V gave up 1 base and J gave up 6 bases, with 9 bases separating them. Looked up from germline, CDR1 is SGHDN and CDR2 is FVKESK. There are 14 residues in the CDR3. The CDR3 DNA reads TGTGCCAGCAGCCAAGGGGGACTTCCCGGGGAGCTGTTTTTT. Protein sequence: CASSQGGLPGELFF.

Worth noting for this clonotype: This may come from a read error, since a much larger clone is one base off. In this CDR3 the conserved last residue, phenylalanine or tryptophan, is missing, so a read error is likely. The genes are TRBV7-9 and TRBJ2-3; D tentatively fits TRBD1 or TRBD2 (5 bases each). Germline assignment: CDR1 SEHNR and CDR2 FQNEAQ (reference sequence). The length of the CDR3 is 16 residues. V lost 1 base and J 3 bases, leaving 14 bases between the germline ends. The CDR3 is CASSLDPGTETDTQYL. The CDR3 DNA reads TGTGCCAGCAGCTTAGATCCGGGGACGGAGACAGATACGCAGTATCTT.

With respect to this clonotype: A much larger clone differs from this one at a single base, so this may be a read error. The chain combines TRBV6-2 or TRBV6-3 with TRBJ1-1; weak D call: TRBD1 (5 bases). Between the trimmed V and J ends, which lost 6 bases and 0 bases, there was a span of 20 bases. CDR3 size: 17 residues. Germline CDR1 MNHEY, CDR2 SVGEGT. The CDR3 region has the DNA TGTGCCAGCAGGGCCCCCTGGGGTGGGGGGATGAACACTGAAGCTTTCTTT. This translates into CASRAPWGGGMNTEAFF.

As regards this clonotype: A read error may explain this, as a much larger clone is one base away. This chain connects TRBV18 to TRBJ1-1; 8 nucleotides line up with TRBD1. The J segment lost 3 bases and the V segment lost 3 bases, leaving 6 bases of the junction unmatched. CDR3 length: 15 residues. CDR1 KGHSH and CDR2 LQKENI come from the germline V gene. CDR3 region: CASSPQGALDTEAFF. DNA of the CDR3: TGTGCCAGCTCACCTCAGGGGGCCCTGGACACTGAAGCTTTCTTT.

J is TRBJ1-3 and V is TRBV20-1, with a weak D call TRBD1 (5 bases). Trimming pared 4 bases from V and 3 bases from J, leaving 13 bases between. CDR1 is DFQATT and CDR2 is SNEGSKA in the germline V gene (reference sequence). The CDR3 contains 14 residues. CDR3 DNA: TGCAGTGCTACCTCTAGGGGCTTTGGAAACACCATATATTTT. Its translation is CSATSRGFGNTIYF.

This clonotype was observed many times. CDR3 bases: TGTGCCAGCTCACCTGCCAGGTCCACCGGGGAGCTGTTTTTT. Amino acid sequence: CASSPARSTGELFF. The chain carries TRBV18 and TRBJ2-2, with D hard to call. Trimming cost V 3 bases and J 4 bases, with 9 bases left between them. This CDR3 has 14 amino acids. Germline loops: CDR1 KGHSH, CDR2 LQKENI.

This clonotype showed up many times. The V call is TRBV15, the J call TRBJ1-2; TRBD1 might be the D (6 bases). V gave up 2 bases and J gave up 6 bases, with 13 bases separating them. CDR1 LNHNV and CDR2 YYDKDF come from the germline V gene (reference sequence). This CDR3 spans 14 amino acids. The CDR3 region has the DNA TGTGCCACCAGCAGAATTACAGGGCGCAATGGCTACACCTTC. This codes for CATSRITGRNGYTF.